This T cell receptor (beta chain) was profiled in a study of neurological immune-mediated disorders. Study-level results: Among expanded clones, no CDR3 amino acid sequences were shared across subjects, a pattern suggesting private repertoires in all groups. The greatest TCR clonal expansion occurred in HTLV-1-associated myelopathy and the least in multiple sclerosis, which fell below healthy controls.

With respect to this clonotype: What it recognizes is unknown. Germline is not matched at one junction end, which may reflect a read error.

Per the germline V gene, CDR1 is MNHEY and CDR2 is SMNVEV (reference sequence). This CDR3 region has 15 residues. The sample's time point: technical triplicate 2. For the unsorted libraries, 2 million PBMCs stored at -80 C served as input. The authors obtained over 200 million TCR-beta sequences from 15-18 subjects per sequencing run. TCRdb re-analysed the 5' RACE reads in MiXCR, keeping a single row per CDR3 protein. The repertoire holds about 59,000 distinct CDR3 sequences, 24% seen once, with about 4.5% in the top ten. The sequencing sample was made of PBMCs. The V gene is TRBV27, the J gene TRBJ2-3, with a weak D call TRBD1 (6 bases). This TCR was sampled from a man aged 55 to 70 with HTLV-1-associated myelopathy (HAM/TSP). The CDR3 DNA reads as TGTTCCAGCAGTTTATCCGCTCAGGGGACAGATACGCAGTATTTT. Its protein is CSSSLSAQGTDTQYF.